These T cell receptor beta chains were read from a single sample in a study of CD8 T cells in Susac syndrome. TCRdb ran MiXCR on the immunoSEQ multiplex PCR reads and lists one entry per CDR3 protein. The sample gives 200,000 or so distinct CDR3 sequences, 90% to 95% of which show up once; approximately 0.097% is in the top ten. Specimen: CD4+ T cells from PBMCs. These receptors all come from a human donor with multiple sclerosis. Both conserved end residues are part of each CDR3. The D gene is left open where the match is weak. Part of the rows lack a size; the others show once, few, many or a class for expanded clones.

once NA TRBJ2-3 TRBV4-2 CASSQDRGRGTQYF TGTGCCAGCAGCCAAGATCGTGGGCGTGGTACGCAGTATTTT
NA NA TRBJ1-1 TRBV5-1 CASSLGDSLFVGTEAFF TGCGCCAGCAGCTTGGGAGACTCCTTGTTTGTAGGCACTGAAGCTTTCTTT
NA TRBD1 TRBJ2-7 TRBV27 CASRFQDRDLIITYEQYF TGTGCCAGCAGATTTCAGGACAGGGACCTGATAATTACCTACGAGCAGTACTTC
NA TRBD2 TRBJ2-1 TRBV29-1 CSVGTSGRNEQFF TGCAGCGTGGGGACTAGCGGGAGAAATGAGCAGTTCTTC
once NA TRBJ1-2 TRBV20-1 CSARVGAYGYTF TGCAGTGCTAGAGTGGGAGCCTATGGCTACACCTTC
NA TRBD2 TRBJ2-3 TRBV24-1 CATSDRASGGTDTQYF TGTGCCACCAGTGACCGAGCTAGCGGGGGCACAGATACGCAGTATTTT
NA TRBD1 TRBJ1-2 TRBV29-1 CSGGDRGHYGYTF TGCAGCGGGGGGGACAGGGGCCACTATGGCTACACCTTC
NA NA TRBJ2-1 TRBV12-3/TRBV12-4 CASSLTGGGTFF TGTGCCAGCAGTTTAACCGGGGGCGGCACGTTCTTC
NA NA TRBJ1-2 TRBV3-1 CASSLGGARGYTF TGTGCCAGCAGCCTAGGGGGGGCTCGCGGCTACACCTTC
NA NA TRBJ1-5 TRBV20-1 CSARVGGHQPQHF TGCAGTGCTAGAGTAGGAGGCCATCAGCCCCAGCATTTT
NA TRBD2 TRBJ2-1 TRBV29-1 CSVGSGPEVWNEQFF TGCAGCGTGGGTAGCGGGCCCGAGGTGTGGAATGAGCAGTTCTTC
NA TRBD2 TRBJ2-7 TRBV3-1 CASSRPTSGRNEQYF TGTGCCAGCAGCCGTCCTACTAGCGGGAGAAACGAGCAGTACTTC
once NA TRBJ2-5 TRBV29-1 CSAIPWGQTETQYF TGCAGCGCGATACCCTGGGGCCAAACGGAGACCCAGTACTTC
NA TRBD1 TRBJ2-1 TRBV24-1 CATSDAAGTGKGNEQFF TGTGCCACCAGTGATGCTGCCGGGACAGGGAAGGGCAATGAGCAGTTCTTC
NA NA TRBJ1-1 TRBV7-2 CASSPTGIQGTEAFF TGTGCCAGCAGCCCAACCGGGATTCAGGGCACTGAAGCTTTCTTT
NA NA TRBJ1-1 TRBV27 CASSVRENTEAFF TGTGCCAGCAGTGTCCGGGAGAACACTGAAGCTTTCTTT
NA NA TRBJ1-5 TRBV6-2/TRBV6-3 CASSPEGRQPQHF TGTGCCAGCAGCCCTGAAGGTCGGCAGCCCCAGCATTTT
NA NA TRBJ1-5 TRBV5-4 CASSTRPSEQPQHF TGTGCCAGCAGCACTAGACCCTCGGAGCAGCCCCAGCATTTT
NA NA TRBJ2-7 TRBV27 CASSLGGDYEQYF TGTGCCAGCAGTTTGGGTGGGGACTACGAGCAGTACTTC
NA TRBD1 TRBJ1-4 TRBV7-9 CASSRTGQGSEKLFF TGTGCCAGCAGCCGGACGGGACAGGGGAGTGAAAAACTGTTTTTT
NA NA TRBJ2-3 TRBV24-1 CATSRRRVGTQYF TGTGCCACCAGTAGGAGACGGGTCGGAACGCAGTATTTT
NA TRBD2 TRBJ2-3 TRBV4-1 CASSQVSGSTDTQYF TGCGCCAGCAGCCAAGTGAGCGGGAGTACAGATACGCAGTATTTT
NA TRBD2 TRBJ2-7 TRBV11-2 CASSFRLAGGSYEQYF TGTGCCAGCAGCTTCCGACTAGCGGGAGGGTCCTACGAGCAGTACTTC
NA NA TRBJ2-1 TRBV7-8 CASSLGRPGKNNNEQFF TGTGCCAGCAGCTTAGGTCGGCCGGGGAAGAACAACAATGAGCAGTTCTTC
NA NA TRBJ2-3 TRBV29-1 CSVGTRLTQYF TGCAGCGTGGGGACTCGCTTAACGCAGTATTTT
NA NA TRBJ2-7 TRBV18 CASSPQRNVYEQYF TGTGCCAGCTCACCTCAGCGGAACGTCTACGAGCAGTACTTC
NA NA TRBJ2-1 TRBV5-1 CASSFLPGNEQFF TGCGCCAGCAGCTTCCTGCCGGGGAATGAGCAGTTCTTC
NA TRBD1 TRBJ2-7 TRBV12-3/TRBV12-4 CASRKITGQGYEQYF TGTGCCAGCAGGAAAATAACCGGACAGGGTTACGAGCAGTACTTC
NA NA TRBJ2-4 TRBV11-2 CASSGVAKNIQYF TGTGCCAGCAGCGGGGTAGCCAAAAACATTCAGTACTTC
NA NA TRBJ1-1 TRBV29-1 CSAHTQGGVEAFF TGCAGCGCCCATACCCAGGGCGGGGTTGAAGCTTTCTTT